This TCR beta chain is from a study of blood T cell repertoires in COVID-19 (dated by TCRdb to 2019 to 2021). A note on the overall study: Samples from collaborators originated in the United States, Italy and Spain and spanned both the acute and convalescent phases of COVID-19. The sample metadata nearly always contained a de-identified subject ID, COVID-19 status, age in years and sex. Deeply sampled blood TCRbeta repertoires from subjects exposed to, actively infected with, or recovered from COVID-19 were included in the dataset. The prospective study material was composed of cDNA or gDNA derived from T cells, B-cell-depleted T cells, or PBMCs. HLA class I and class II types, where available, came from metadata supplied by the sample provider rather than from assay-based typing. The samples were drawn from the first 160 participants of the ongoing ImmuneRACE study and from some 1,300 subjects provided by 6 global collaborators. The repertoires were released in a freely available public database meant as a resource for research on the immune response to SARS-CoV-2.

CDR1 PRHDT and CDR2 FYEKMQ were looked up in the germline V gene (reference sequence). Ends trimmed: V by 3 bases, J by 1 base; bases unmatched to a gene: 10. The CDR3 numbers 19 residues from cysteine through phenylalanine. Only the CDR3 region is kept as DNA, spanning 57 bases read in frame from base 1. Points the paper makes about the study in general: Clinical and demographic metadata were provided uncurated, with the amount varying by source and participant.

The table lists this clone with a few counts. The antigen this receptor binds is unknown. Within one base of it there is no much larger clone, and no base qualities were kept. Each collaborating institution followed its own protocols to collect whole blood in K2EDTA tubes. For TCRbeta analysis, collaborators shipped samples in one of three forms: frozen whole blood, isolated PBMCs, or DNA extracted from either of those sample types. The immunoSEQ Assay, a bias-controlled multiplex PCR, was used to amplify TCRbeta CDR3 regions from genomic DNA. The paper's processing steps were these. The number of nucleated cells in each sample was estimated from the amplification of reference gene primers within the assay. Sequence reads were collapsed and filtered to measure the absolute abundance of every unique TCRbeta CDR3 rearrangement. For each sample, productive Simpson clonality was calculated as the square root of Simpson's diversity index over productive rearrangements. Sourced from immuneACCESS, this table was stored by TCRdb with only in-frame sequences that have V and J called. A share of the clones is absent; for the studies checked, an unresolved V gene accounts for under half, and the remainder has no known explanation. From that table come the V and J calls and clone size; the DNA was used to work out D and trimming. For this sample the table gives 65,000 to 70,000 clones, of which 60% to 80% were detected only once. The ten largest clones represent approximately 15% of the sample.

This chain is built from TRBV13 and TRBJ1-5, with 12 junctional bases fitting TRBD1. The source material was peripheral blood. This receptor was obtained from a man in his 60s with acute or convalescent COVID-19. CDR3 protein: CASSLGQGAALISNQPQHF. The DNA sequence is TGTGCCAGCAGCTTGGGACAGGGGGCGGCTTTAATAAGCAATCAGCCCCAGCATTTT.